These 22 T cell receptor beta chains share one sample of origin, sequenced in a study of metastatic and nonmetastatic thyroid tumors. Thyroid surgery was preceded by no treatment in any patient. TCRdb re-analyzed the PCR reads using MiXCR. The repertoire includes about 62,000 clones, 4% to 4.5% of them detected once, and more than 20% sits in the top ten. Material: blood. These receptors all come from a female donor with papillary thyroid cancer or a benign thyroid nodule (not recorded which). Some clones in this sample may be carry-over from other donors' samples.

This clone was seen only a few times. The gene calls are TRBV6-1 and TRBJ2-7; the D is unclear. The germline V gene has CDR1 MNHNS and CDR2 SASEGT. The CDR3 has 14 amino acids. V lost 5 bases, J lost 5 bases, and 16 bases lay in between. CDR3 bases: TGTGCCAGCAGTAGGGCAGACCCTACGAACGAGCAGTACTTC. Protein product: CASSRADPTNEQYF.

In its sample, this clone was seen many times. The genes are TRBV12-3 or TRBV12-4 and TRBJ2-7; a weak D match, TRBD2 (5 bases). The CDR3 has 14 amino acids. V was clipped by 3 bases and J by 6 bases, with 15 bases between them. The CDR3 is CASSFASGVAEQYF. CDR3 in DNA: TGTGCCAGCAGTTTTGCGAGCGGCGTTGCCGAGCAGTACTTC.

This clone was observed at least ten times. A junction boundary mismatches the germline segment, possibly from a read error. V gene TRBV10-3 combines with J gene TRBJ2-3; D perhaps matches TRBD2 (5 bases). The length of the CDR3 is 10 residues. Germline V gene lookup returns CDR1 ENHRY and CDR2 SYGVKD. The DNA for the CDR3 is TGTGCCATCAGTGAGGACTATATCCTCTTT. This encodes CAISEDYILF.

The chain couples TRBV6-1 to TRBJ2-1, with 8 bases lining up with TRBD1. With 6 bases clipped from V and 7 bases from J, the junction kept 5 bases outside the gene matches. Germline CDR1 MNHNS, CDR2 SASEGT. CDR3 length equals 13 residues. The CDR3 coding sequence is TGTGCCAGCAGGGGGACAGGTGGGAATGAGCAGTTCTTC. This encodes CASRGTGGNEQFF.

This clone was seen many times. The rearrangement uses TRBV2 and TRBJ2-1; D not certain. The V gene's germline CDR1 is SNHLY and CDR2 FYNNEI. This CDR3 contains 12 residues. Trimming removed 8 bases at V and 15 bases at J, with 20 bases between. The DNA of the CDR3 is TGTGCCAGCCGAAGATATGAGCGCGTCCCGTTCTTC. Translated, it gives CASRRYERVPFF.

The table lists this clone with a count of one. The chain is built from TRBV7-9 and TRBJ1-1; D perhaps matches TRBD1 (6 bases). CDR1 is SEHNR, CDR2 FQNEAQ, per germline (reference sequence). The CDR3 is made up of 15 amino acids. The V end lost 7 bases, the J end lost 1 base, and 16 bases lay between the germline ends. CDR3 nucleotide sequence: TGTGCCAGCAACCCGTCGACAGGTTCGAACACTGAAGCTTTCTTT. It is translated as CASNPSTGSNTEAFF.

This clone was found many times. The CDR3 loop reads CSARAPHEGSGANVLTF. Written as DNA, the CDR3 is TGCAGTGCTAGAGCTCCCCACGAGGGGTCTGGGGCCAACGTCCTGACTTTC. V is TRBV20-1 and J is TRBJ2-6; D assignment may be TRBD1 or TRBD2 (5 bases each). Germline V gives CDR1 DFQATT, CDR2 SNEGSKA (reference sequence). V gave up 1 base and J gave up 1 base, with 14 bases separating them. This CDR3 has 17 residues.

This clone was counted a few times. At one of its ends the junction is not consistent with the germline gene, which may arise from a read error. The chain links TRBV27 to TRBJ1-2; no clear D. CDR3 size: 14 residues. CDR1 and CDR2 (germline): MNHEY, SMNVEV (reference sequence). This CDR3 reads CASSLSGSNYGCTF. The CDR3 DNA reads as TGTGCCAGCAGTTTATCGGGCAGCAACTATGGCTGCACCTTC.

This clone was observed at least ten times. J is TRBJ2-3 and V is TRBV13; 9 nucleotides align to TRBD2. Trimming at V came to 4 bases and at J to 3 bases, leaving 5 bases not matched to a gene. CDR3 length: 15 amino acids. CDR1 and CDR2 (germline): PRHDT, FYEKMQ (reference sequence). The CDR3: CASSSRTSVTDTQYF. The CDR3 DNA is TGTGCCAGCAGCTCCCGGACTAGCGTAACAGATACGCAGTATTTT.

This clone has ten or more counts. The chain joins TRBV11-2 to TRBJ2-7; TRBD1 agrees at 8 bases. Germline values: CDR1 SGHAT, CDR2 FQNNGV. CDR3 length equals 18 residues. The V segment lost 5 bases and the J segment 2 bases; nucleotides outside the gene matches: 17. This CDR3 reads CASSPDLHRGFLTYEQYF. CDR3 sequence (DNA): TGTGCCAGCAGCCCAGACTTGCACAGGGGGTTTCTAACCTACGAGCAGTACTTC.

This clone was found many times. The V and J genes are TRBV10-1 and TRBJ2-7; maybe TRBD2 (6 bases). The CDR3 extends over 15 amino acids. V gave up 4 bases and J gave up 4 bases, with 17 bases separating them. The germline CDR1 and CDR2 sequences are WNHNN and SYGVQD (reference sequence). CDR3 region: CASSGQPGLGYEQYF. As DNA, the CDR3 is TGCGCCAGCAGTGGCCAACCGGGACTCGGATACGAGCAGTACTTC.

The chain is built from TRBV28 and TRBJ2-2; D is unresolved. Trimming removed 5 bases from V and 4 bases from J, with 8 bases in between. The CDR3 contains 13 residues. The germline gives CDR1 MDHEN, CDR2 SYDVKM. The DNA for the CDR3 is TGTGCCAGCAGTCTATTACTCACCGGGGAGCTGTTTTTT. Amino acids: CASSLLLTGELFF.

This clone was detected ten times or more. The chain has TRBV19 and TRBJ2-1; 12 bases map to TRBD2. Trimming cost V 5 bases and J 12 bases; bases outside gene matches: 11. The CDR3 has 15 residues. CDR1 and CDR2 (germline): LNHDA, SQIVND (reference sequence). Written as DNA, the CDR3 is TGTGCCAGTAGTCCTATCCCGACTAGCGGGAGCGCGCAGTTCTTC. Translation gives CASSPIPTSGSAQFF. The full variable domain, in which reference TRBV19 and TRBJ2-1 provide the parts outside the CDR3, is DGGITQSPKYLFRKEGQNVTLSCEQNLNHDAMYWYRQDPGQGLRLIYYSQIVNDFQKGDIAEGYSVSREKKESFPLTVTSAQKNPTAFYLCASSPIPTSGSAQFFGPGTRLTVL.

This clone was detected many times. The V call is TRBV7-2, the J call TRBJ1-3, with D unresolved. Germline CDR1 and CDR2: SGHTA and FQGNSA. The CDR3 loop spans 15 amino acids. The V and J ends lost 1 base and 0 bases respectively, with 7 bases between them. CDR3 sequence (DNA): TGTGCCAGCAGCTTAGGTCCAGGCTCTGGAAACACCATATATTTT. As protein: CASSLGPGSGNTIYF.

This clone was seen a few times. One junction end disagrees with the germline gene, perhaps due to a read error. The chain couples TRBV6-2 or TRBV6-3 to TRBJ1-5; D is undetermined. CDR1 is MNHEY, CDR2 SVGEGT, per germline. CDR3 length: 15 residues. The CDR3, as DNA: TGTTCCAGCAGTCAACGACGGGGTGGCAATCAGCCCCATCATTTT. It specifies CSSSQRRGGNQPHHF.

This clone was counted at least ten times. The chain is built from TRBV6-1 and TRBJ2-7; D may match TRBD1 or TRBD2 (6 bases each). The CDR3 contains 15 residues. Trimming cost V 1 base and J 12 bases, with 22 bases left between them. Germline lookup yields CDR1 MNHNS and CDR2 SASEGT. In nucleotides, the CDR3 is TGTGCCAGCAGTGAAGTGGGGGGCCTAGCGCACGGGGGGTACTTC. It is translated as CASSEVGGLAHGGYF.

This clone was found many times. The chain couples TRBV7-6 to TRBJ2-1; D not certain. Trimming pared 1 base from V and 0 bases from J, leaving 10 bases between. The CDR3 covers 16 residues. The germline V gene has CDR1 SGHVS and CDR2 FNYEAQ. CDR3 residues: CASSLGQAYSYNEQFF. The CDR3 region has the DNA TGTGCCAGCAGCTTAGGTCAGGCCTACTCCTACAATGAGCAGTTCTTC. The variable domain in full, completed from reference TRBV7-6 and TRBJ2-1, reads GAGVSQSPRYKVTKRGQDVALRCDPISGHVSLYWYRQALGQGPEFLTYFNYEAQQDKSGLPNDRFSAERPEGSISTLTIQRTEQRDSAMYRCASSLGQAYSYNEQFFGPGTRLTVL.

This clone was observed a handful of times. Written as DNA, the CDR3 is TGTGCCAGCAGCTCTCGACGGACTAGCGGTTTCTCCTACGATCATTACTTC. This translates into CASSSRRTSGFSYDHYF. This chain uses TRBV11-2 with TRBJ2-7; 10 nucleotides match TRBD2. The junction had 22 bases not matched to a gene; V was cut back by 4 bases and J by 13 bases. This CDR3 is built from 17 residues. CDR1 and CDR2 (germline): SGHAT, FQNNGV. The whole variable domain, filled in from reference TRBV11-2 and TRBJ2-7, reads EAGVAQSPRYKIIEKRQSVAFWCNPISGHATLYWYQQILGQGPKLLIQFQNNGVVDDSQLPKDRFSAERLKGVDSTLKIQPAKLEDSAVYLCASSSRRTSGFSYDHYFGPGTRLTVT.

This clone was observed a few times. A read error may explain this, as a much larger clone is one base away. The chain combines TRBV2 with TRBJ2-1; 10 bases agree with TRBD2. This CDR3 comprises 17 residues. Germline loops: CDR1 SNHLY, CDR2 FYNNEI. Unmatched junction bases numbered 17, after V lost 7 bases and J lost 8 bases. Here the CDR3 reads CASIPLSGRAQYYEQFF. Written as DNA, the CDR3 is TGTGCCAGCATTCCCCTGAGCGGGAGGGCCCAATATTATGAGCAGTTCTTC.

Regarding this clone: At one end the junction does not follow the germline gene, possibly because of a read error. CDR3: CASNGPLDTQYF. Written as DNA, the CDR3 is TGTGCCAGCAATGGCCCCTTAGATACGCAGTACTTT. The J gene is TRBJ2-3, the V gene TRBV6-2 or TRBV6-3; no clear D gene. Germline CDR1 MNHEY, CDR2 SVGEGT. The CDR3 runs 12 residues.

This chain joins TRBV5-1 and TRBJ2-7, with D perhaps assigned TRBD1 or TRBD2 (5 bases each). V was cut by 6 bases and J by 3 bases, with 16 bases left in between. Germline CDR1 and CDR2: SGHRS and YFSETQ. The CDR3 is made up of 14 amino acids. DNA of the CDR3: TGCGCCAGCAACGAGGGACCCGGACGCTACGAGCAGTACTTC. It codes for CASNEGPGRYEQYF.

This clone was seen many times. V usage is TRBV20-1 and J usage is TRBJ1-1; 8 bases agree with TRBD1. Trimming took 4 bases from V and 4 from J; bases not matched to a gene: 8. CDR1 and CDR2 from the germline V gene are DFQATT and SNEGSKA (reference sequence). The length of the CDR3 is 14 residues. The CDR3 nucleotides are TGCAGTGCTATTGGGGGACAGGAGTTCACTGAAGCTTTCTTT. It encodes CSAIGGQEFTEAFF.